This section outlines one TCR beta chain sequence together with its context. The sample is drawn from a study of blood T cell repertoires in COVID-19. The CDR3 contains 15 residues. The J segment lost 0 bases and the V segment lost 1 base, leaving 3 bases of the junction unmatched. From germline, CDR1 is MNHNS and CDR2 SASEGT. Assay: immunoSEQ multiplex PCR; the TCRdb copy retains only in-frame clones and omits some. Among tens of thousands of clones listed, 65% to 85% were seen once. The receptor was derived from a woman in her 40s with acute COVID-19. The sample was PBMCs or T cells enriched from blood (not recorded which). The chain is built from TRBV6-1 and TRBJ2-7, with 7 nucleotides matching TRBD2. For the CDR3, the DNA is TGTGCCAGCAGTGAAGTCGGGGGGTCCTCCTACGAGCAGTACTTC. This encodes CASSEVGGSSYEQYF.